Here is one TCR beta chain with its context. Its target is unknown. Sequencing used immunoSEQ multiplex PCR; TCRdb keeps in-frame clones, though not all of them. Seen here are 2,000 to 2,500 clones, 85% to 95% observed once, and the top ten hold 4% to 4.5%. The ends were cut back, 8 bases at V and 4 bases at J, with 15 bases in the middle. CDR1 SNHLY and CDR2 FYNNEI come from the germline V gene. The CDR3 is 13 amino acids. The record originates from a study of T cell clonotyping in hematopoietic cell transplantation. Findings and caveats of the study: After transplant, recipient diversity fell while pathologically expanded clonotypes grew through day 180. Graft donor and pretransplant recipient Inverse Simpson Index values predicted broader posttransplant TCR diversity. At the given depth, recipient repertoires were over 95% de novo clonotypes.

This clonotype originated in a man aged 45-65 years in good health. Some clones in this sample may be carry-over from other donors' samples. V and J are TRBV2 and TRBJ2-7; D not certain. What was sequenced was peripheral blood mononuclear cells. This chain's CDR3 is CASGVVEKYEQYF. CDR3 nucleotide sequence: TGTGCCAGCGGTGTCGTGGAGAAATACGAGCAGTACTTC.